A single sample gave rise to the 28 T cell receptor beta chains below, sequenced in a study of blood T cell repertoires in COVID-19. Some clones are missing from TCRdb's copy, which holds only in-frame ones; the method was immunoSEQ multiplex PCR. The top ten clones hold about 4% of a sample with about 40,000 clones, approximately 77% of them seen once. The sequenced sample consisted of peripheral blood. These receptors originate from a woman between 70 and 85 years old with acute or convalescent COVID-19.

The chain uses TRBV5-5 and TRBJ2-5; 10 bases are shared with TRBD2. This CDR3 region has 16 residues. Germline CDR1 SGHKS, CDR2 YYEKEE (reference sequence). The V segment lost 0 bases and the J segment 2 bases; nucleotides outside the gene matches: 4. The DNA for the CDR3 is TGTGCCAGCAGCTTGGGACTAGCGGGCGTACAAGAGACCCAGTACTTC. Protein: CASSLGLAGVQETQYF. The full variable domain, in which reference TRBV5-5 and TRBJ2-5 provide the parts outside the CDR3, is DAGVTQSPTHLIKTRGQQVTLRCSPISGHKSVSWYQQVLGQGPQFIFQYYEKEERGRGNFPDRFSARQFPNYSSELNVNALLLGDSALYLCASSLGLAGVQETQYFGPGTRLLVL.

The genes are TRBV30 and TRBJ2-3; 10 bases line up with TRBD2. Germline CDR1 GTSNPN, CDR2 SVGIG (reference sequence). The junction had 3 bases not matched to a gene; V was cut back by 2 bases and J by 1 base. The CDR3 loop spans 15 amino acids. For the CDR3, the DNA is TGTGCCTGGAGTATAGCGGGAGGTGGCACAGATACGCAGTATTTT. Translating gives CAWSIAGGGTDTQYF.

V and J are TRBV30 and TRBJ2-7; 8 bases match TRBD2. The length of the CDR3 is 14 residues. Germline loops: CDR1 GTSNPN, CDR2 SVGIG (reference sequence). The J segment lost 4 bases and the V segment lost 2 bases, leaving 7 bases of the junction unmatched. CDR3 region: CAWSRTGGPYEQYF. The CDR3, as DNA: TGTGCCTGGAGTAGGACGGGAGGGCCTTACGAGCAGTACTTC.

The chain links TRBV7-9 to TRBJ1-5; TRBD1 aligns across 7 bases. Germline-derived CDR1 and CDR2 are SEHNR and FQNEAQ (reference sequence). V gave up 4 bases and J gave up 3 bases; unmatched junction bases: 6. The CDR3 is 15 residues long. The CDR3 nucleotides read TGTGCCAGCAGCTCACTCCAGGGGGACAATCAGCCCCAGCATTTT. Amino acids: CASSSLQGDNQPQHF.

V gene TRBV25-1 combines with J gene TRBJ1-1; TRBD1 might be the D (5 bases). Germline V gives CDR1 MGHDK, CDR2 SYGVNS. The germline V and J ends were trimmed by 8 bases and 5 bases, with 15 bases remaining between them. The CDR3 is 13 residues long. DNA for the CDR3: TGTGCCAGCGGGCGGGGACCGAGGACTGAAGCTTTCTTT. As protein: CASGRGPRTEAFF.

This clone was seen just once. Germline is not matched at one junction end, which may reflect a read error. The chain uses TRBV7-7 and TRBJ2-5; 12 bases align to TRBD2. The germline V gene has CDR1 SSHAT and CDR2 FNYEAQ (reference sequence). The CDR3 sequence is 17 residues long. This CDR3 reads CASSLQLAGGGQETQYF. CDR3 nucleotide sequence: TGTGCTAGCAGCTTACAACTAGCGGGAGGAGGGCAAGAGACCCAGTACTTC.

V is TRBV18 and J is TRBJ1-1, with unresolved D. Trimming pared 3 bases from V and 6 bases from J, leaving 11 bases between. The CDR3 totals 13 residues. Per germline, CDR1 KGHSH and CDR2 LQKENI. The CDR3 is CASSPVPGPEAFF. CDR3 nucleotides: TGTGCCAGCTCACCCGTTCCCGGTCCTGAAGCTTTCTTT.

This clone was counted only a few times. The V call is TRBV12-3 or TRBV12-4, the J call TRBJ2-1, with 7 bases identical to TRBD2. Trimming took 1 base from V and 10 from J; bases not matched to a gene: 1. The CDR3 is made up of 12 amino acids. Here the CDR3 DNA reads TGTGCCAGCAGTTTAGAGGGACTAGAGCAGTTCTTC. Translation: CASSLEGLEQFF.

The chain is built from TRBV19 and TRBJ1-5; TRBD1 might be the D (6 bases). V was cut by 3 bases and J by 4 bases, with 10 bases left in between. The V gene's germline CDR1 is LNHDA and CDR2 SQIVND (reference sequence). This CDR3 is built from 14 residues. The CDR3 loop is CASSIVGTNQPQHF. CDR3 sequence (DNA): TGTGCCAGTAGTATCGTAGGGACAAATCAGCCCCAGCATTTT. Based on the CDR3 plus reference TRBV19 and TRBJ1-5, the full variable domain is DGGITQSPKYLFRKEGQNVTLSCEQNLNHDAMYWYRQDPGQGLRLIYYSQIVNDFQKGDIAEGYSVSREKKESFPLTVTSAQKNPTAFYLCASSIVGTNQPQHFGDGTRLSIL.

This clone was counted once. V is TRBV11-3 and J is TRBJ2-1, with D tentatively TRBD2 (6 bases). CDR3 length: 14 amino acids. Between the trimmed V and J ends, which lost 5 bases and 8 bases, there was a span of 16 bases. CDR1 and CDR2 (germline): SGHNT, YENEEA. CDR3 in amino acids: CASSPGGPYDEQFF. The CDR3 coding sequence is TGTGCCAGCAGCCCCGGGGGACCTTACGATGAGCAGTTCTTC.

This clone appeared once. Within the sample, other DNA sequences also encode this same CDR3. The chain uses TRBV29-1 and TRBJ2-7; TRBD1 aligns across 7 bases. In germline, CDR1 is SQVTM, CDR2 ANQGSEA. The CDR3 is made up of 12 amino acids. V dropped 4 bases and J dropped 3; count of bases not matched to a gene: 3. The CDR3 DNA sequence: TGCAGCGTTGGAGGGGACAGCTACGAGCAGTACTTC. Protein product: CSVGGDSYEQYF.

This chain's CDR3 is CAWSVLPGSGGYTF. The CDR3 DNA reads as TGTGCCTGGAGTGTACTGCCGGGGTCCGGTGGCTACACCTTC. The rearrangement uses TRBV30 and TRBJ1-2; D is unclear. The CDR3 sequence is 14 residues long. Germline V gene data show CDR1 as GTSNPN and CDR2 as SVGIG (reference sequence). The germline V and J ends were trimmed by 0 bases and 7 bases, with 15 bases remaining between them.

This clone came up once. This chain joins TRBV19 and TRBJ1-2, with 7 bases aligning to TRBD1. CDR3 length: 15 amino acids. V lost 1 base to trimming and J lost 5 bases; unmatched junction nucleotides: 7. Germline assignment: CDR1 LNHDA and CDR2 SQIVND (reference sequence). CDR3 protein: CASSIGAGGGYGYTF. The CDR3 DNA reads as TGTGCCAGTAGTATAGGGGCAGGGGGTGGGTATGGCTACACCTTC.

The chain recombines TRBV14 with TRBJ1-1; no definite D call. CDR1 SGHDN and CDR2 FVKESK come from the germline V gene. V lost 1 base and J lost 7, with 7 bases in between. CDR3 length: 12 amino acids. CDR3 sequence (DNA): TGTGCCAGCAGCCAAGCCGGGTTTGAAGCTTTCTTT. It yields the protein CASSQAGFEAFF.

CDR3 nucleotides: TGCAGTGCTAGTTTGACTAGCGGAAACACCGGGGAGCTGTTTTTT. Its protein product is CSASLTSGNTGELFF. V and J are TRBV20-1 and TRBJ2-2; 9 positions match TRBD2. The CDR3 has 15 residues. The ends lost 3 bases at V and 2 bases at J; junction bases unmatched: 4. Germline V gene data show CDR1 as DFQATT and CDR2 as SNEGSKA (reference sequence).

This chain connects TRBV15 to TRBJ1-3; D remains ambiguous. Trimming took off 1 base at V and 2 bases at J, with 9 bases between the two ends. Germline CDR1 and CDR2: LNHNV and YYDKDF (reference sequence). This CDR3 is 15 amino acids long. CDR3 nucleotides: TGTGCCACCAGCAGAGTCAGAAGTGCTGGAAACACCATATATTTT. This encodes CATSRVRSAGNTIYF.

The chain joins TRBV6-1 to TRBJ2-7; D is possibly TRBD2 (5 bases). Germline CDR1 reads MNHNS; CDR2 reads SASEGT. The CDR3 totals 13 residues. Trimming removed 3 bases at V and 3 bases at J, with 9 bases between. CDR3 loop: CASSDATNYEQYF. Written as DNA, the CDR3 is TGTGCCAGCAGTGATGCGACTAACTACGAGCAGTACTTC.

J is TRBJ2-2 and V is TRBV21-1; the table gives TRBD2 as D, unverified against the DNA. TRBV21-1 constitutes a pseudogene. The CDR3 totals 17 residues. CDR3 amino acids: CASSKLKGLAGAGELFF. For the CDR3, the DNA is TGTGCCAGCAGCAAACTTAAGGGGCTAGCGGGAGCCGGGGAGCTGTTTTTT.

The chain is built from TRBV7-9 and TRBJ2-7, with TRBD2 identical over 8 bases. CDR1 SEHNR and CDR2 FQNEAQ come from the germline V gene (reference sequence). The CDR3 consists of 15 residues. V shed 5 bases, J shed 7 bases, and the junction held 13 bases outside the gene matches. CDR3 sequence reads: CASSTTSGPREEQYF. CDR3 DNA sequence: TGTGCCAGCAGCACAACTAGCGGCCCCCGGGAGGAGCAGTACTTC.

The chain recombines TRBV18 with TRBJ1-6; the match to TRBD1 covers 8 bases. The CDR3 contains 16 residues. CDR1 and CDR2 from the germline V gene are KGHSH and LQKENI. V gave up 3 bases and J gave up 14 bases; unmatched junction bases: 15. The CDR3 loop is CASSPLGTGDGRALHF. CDR3 bases: TGTGCCAGCTCACCCCTCGGGACAGGAGATGGGAGAGCCCTCCACTTT. The whole variable domain, filled in from reference TRBV18 and TRBJ1-6, reads NAGVMQNPRHLVRRRGQEARLRCSPMKGHSHVYWYRQLPEEGLKFMVYLQKENIIDESGMPKERFSAEFPKEGPSILRIQQVVRGDSAAYFCASSPLGTGDGRALHFGNGTRLTVT.

The rearrangement uses TRBV19 and TRBJ2-5; D not certain. This CDR3 region has 11 residues. The germline V gene has CDR1 LNHDA and CDR2 SQIVND (reference sequence). V gave up 4 bases and J gave up 5 bases, with 5 bases separating them. CDR3 in amino acids: CASSTRETQYF. The CDR3 nucleotides read TGTGCCAGTAGTACGAGGGAGACCCAGTACTTC.

The V call is TRBV19, the J call TRBJ2-7; TRBD1 aligns across 8 bases. The CDR3 spans 14 residues. The V gene end was trimmed by 7 bases and the J gene end by 2 bases; junction bases not matched to a gene: 7. The germline V gene has CDR1 LNHDA and CDR2 SQIVND (reference sequence). The CDR3 DNA reads as TGTGCCAGTACCTTGACAGGGGCCACCTACGAGCAGTACTTC. Protein sequence: CASTLTGATYEQYF. Together with reference TRBV19 and TRBJ2-7, the CDR3 gives the full variable domain: DGGITQSPKYLFRKEGQNVTLSCEQNLNHDAMYWYRQDPGQGLRLIYYSQIVNDFQKGDIAEGYSVSREKKESFPLTVTSAQKNPTAFYLCASTLTGATYEQYFGPGTRLTVT.

This chain uses TRBV7-9 with TRBJ1-6; a weak D match, TRBD1 (5 bases). V was trimmed by 6 bases and J by 5 bases, leaving 11 bases between them. The CDR3 has 14 residues. Germline V gene sequence: CDR1 SEHNR, CDR2 FQNEAQ (reference sequence). The DNA of the CDR3 is TGTGCCAGCAGAGAAGACAGAAATAATTCACCCCTCCACTTT. This translates into CASREDRNNSPLHF.

The gene calls are TRBV29-1 and TRBJ2-7; D perhaps matches TRBD2 (5 bases). CDR3 size: 13 residues. Deletions cut 1 base from V and 1 base from J, with 8 bases between. Germline CDR1 and CDR2: SQVTM and ANQGSEA. The CDR3 here is CSVEGPGSYEQYF. In DNA form, the CDR3 reads TGCAGCGTTGAAGGCCCGGGATCCTACGAGCAGTACTTC.

V gene TRBV4-3 combines with J gene TRBJ1-6; D perhaps matches TRBD1 (5 bases). Trimming left V 4 bases short and J 7 bases short, with 14 bases between. The CDR3 contains 15 residues. Germline CDR1 and CDR2: LGHNA and YSLEER. The CDR3 reads CASSRGEAQNSPLHF. The CDR3 region has the DNA TGCGCCAGCAGCCGGGGGGAGGCGCAGAATTCACCCCTCCACTTT.

This chain uses TRBV24-1 with TRBJ2-7, with 7 bases matching TRBD2. The CDR3 has 16 residues. V shed 5 bases and J 3 bases; nucleotides not matched to a gene: 12. Germline lookup yields CDR1 KGHDR and CDR2 SFDVKD. CDR3 sequence: CATSGRVAGGYYEQYF. CDR3 in DNA: TGTGCCACCAGTGGCCGGGTAGCGGGCGGATACTACGAGCAGTACTTC.

The chain couples TRBV21-1 to TRBJ1-2; the tabulated D call, TRBD1, remains unverified against the DNA. TRBV21-1 is a pseudogene segment. There are 17 residues in the CDR3. CDR3 nucleotides: TGTGCCAGCAGCAAGGGACAGGGGATAGGAACTAACTATGGCTACACCTTC. It encodes CASSKGQGIGTNYGYTF.

The chain carries TRBV9 and TRBJ2-7; 11 nucleotides agree with TRBD2. Germline V CDR1 and CDR2: SGDLS, YYNGEE. There are 14 residues in the CDR3. V gave up 3 bases and J gave up 7 bases; unmatched junction bases: 6. CDR3 nucleotides: TGTGCCAGCAGCGCGGGACTAGCGGCGTTGGAGCAGTACTTC. Translation: CASSAGLAALEQYF.